Following are 30 T cell receptor beta chains from one sample sequenced in a study of shared clonotypes between healthy human individuals (dated by TCRdb to 2018 to 2020). Libraries were built with the immunoSEQ multiplex PCR assay. TCRdb holds this immuneACCESS table with in-frame rearrangements only. Some clones are missing; in checked studies, unresolved V genes explain under half, and the rest has no known cause. In all, the sample holds millions of clones, and just over 90% of those were seen once. Around 1.7% of the sample comes from the top ten. CD8 naive samples were CD45RO-negative cells positively selected for CCR7, giving a CD45RA+CCR7+ population that excluded TemRA cells. Sequencing was performed on naive CD8+ T cells from PBMCs. What this sample's cell subset or site label stands for: CD45RA+CCR7+. The source of these receptors is a man aged 18 to 29 in good health. Some clones in this sample may be carry-over from other donors' samples.

This clone was seen only once. The chain joins TRBV29-1 to TRBJ2-7; TRBD2 agrees at 8 bases. Germline CDR1 reads SQVTM; CDR2 reads ANQGSEA. The V and J ends lost 5 bases and 3 bases, in that order; junction bases with no gene match: 6. This CDR3 comprises 13 residues. CDR3 residues: CSVLISGIYEQYF. CDR3 coding DNA: TGCAGCGTTCTAATTAGCGGGATCTACGAGCAGTACTTC.

The chain is built from TRBV11-2 and TRBJ1-4; tentatively, D is TRBD1 (5 bases). The CDR3 runs to 15 residues. Trimming left V 1 base short and J 7 bases short, with 13 bases between. Germline CDR1 SGHAT, CDR2 FQNNGV. The CDR3 DNA reads TGTGCCAGCAGCTTAGGGGGCGGGCCGGGTGAAAAACTGTTTTTT. This sequence encodes CASSLGGGPGEKLFF.

As to this clone: This sample also contains other DNA sequences that code for the same CDR3. The genes are TRBV7-9 and TRBJ2-7; weak D call: TRBD1 (5 bases). The V gene's germline CDR1 is SEHNR and CDR2 FQNEAQ (reference sequence). V gave up 7 bases and J gave up 1 base, with 8 bases separating them. This CDR3 spans 12 amino acids. Written as DNA, the CDR3 is TGTGCCAGCACGCAGGGTTCCTACGAGCAGTACTTC. This sequence encodes CASTQGSYEQYF. Full variable domain (outside the CDR3, taken from reference TRBV7-9 and TRBJ2-7): DTGVSQNPRHKITKRGQNVTFRCDPISEHNRLYWYRQTLGQGPEFLTYFQNEAQLEKSRLLSDRFSAERPKGSFSTLEIQRTEQGDSAMYLCASTQGSYEQYFGPGTRLTVT.

This clone was picked up one time. This chain uses TRBV28 with TRBJ2-2; a possible D gene is TRBD1 (5 bases). Between the trimmed V and J ends, which lost 5 bases and 1 base, there was a span of 11 bases. Germline V lookup: CDR1 MDHEN, CDR2 SYDVKM. The length of the CDR3 is 15 residues. The DNA of the CDR3 is TGTGCCAGCAGTACCCGACAGCAGAACACCGGGGAGCTGTTTTTT. This sequence encodes CASSTRQQNTGELFF. Full variable domain (rest looked up from reference TRBV28 and TRBJ2-2): DVKVTQSSRYLVKRTGEKVFLECVQDMDHENMFWYRQDPGLGLRLIYFSYDVKMKEKGDIPEGYSVSREKKERFSLILESASTNQTSMYLCASSTRQQNTGELFFGEGSRLTVL.

The CDR3 here is CAISDTYNEQFF. The CDR3 DNA is TGTGCCATCAGTGACACTTACAATGAGCAGTTCTTC. This rearrangement joins TRBV10-3 to TRBJ2-1, with D unresolved. Germline V lookup: CDR1 ENHRY, CDR2 SYGVKD. The CDR3 has 12 residues. V lost 3 bases to trimming and J lost 4 bases, with 4 bases between them.

A note on this clone: The same CDR3 can be traced to other DNA sequences in this sample. The chain carries TRBV6-1 and TRBJ2-7; a possible D gene is TRBD1 (6 bases). Germline-derived CDR1 and CDR2 are MNHNS and SASEGT. V was cut by 9 bases and J by 4 bases, with 7 bases left in between. CDR3 length equals 10 residues. The CDR3 DNA sequence: TGTGCCAGTACAGGGTACGAGCAGTACTTC. Amino acid sequence: CASTGYEQYF.

The rearrangement uses TRBV7-8 and TRBJ1-5; D not resolved. The CDR3 has 16 amino acids. Per germline, CDR1 SGHVS and CDR2 FQNEAQ. V gave up 5 bases and J gave up 0 bases, with 14 bases separating them. The DNA for the CDR3 is TGTGCCAGCAGCGACGCGGGAGGGTATAGCAATCAGCCCCAGCATTTT. It encodes CASSDAGGYSNQPQHF.

This rearrangement joins TRBV28 to TRBJ2-7, with 11 bases lining up with TRBD2. CDR3 length: 15 residues. The J segment lost 2 bases and the V segment lost 5 bases, leaving 5 bases of the junction unmatched. CDR1 MDHEN and CDR2 SYDVKM come from the germline V gene. The CDR3 coding sequence is TGTGCCAGCAGTCCGGGGACTAGCGGAGCCTACGAGCAGTACTTC. This codes for CASSPGTSGAYEQYF.

The chain combines TRBV6-6 with TRBJ2-7; D gene uncertain. CDR1 is MNHNY and CDR2 is SVGAGI in the germline V gene (reference sequence). The V end was cut by 0 bases, the J end by 2 bases, with 11 bases between. This CDR3 has 15 residues. In nucleotides, the CDR3 is TGTGCCAGCAGTTACTCGACCAGCGCCGCCTACGAGCAGTACTTC. Residues: CASSYSTSAAYEQYF.

V and J are TRBV5-1 and TRBJ2-7, with 11 nucleotides matching TRBD2. This CDR3 is built from 12 residues. Per the germline V gene, CDR1 is SGHRS and CDR2 is YFSETQ. Losses at the gene ends were 5 bases for V and 6 bases for J; bases not matched to a gene: 1. CDR3 nucleotides: TGCGCCAGCAGAGGGACTAGCGGCGAGCAGTACTTC. It specifies CASRGTSGEQYF.

The CDR3 DNA is TGTGCCAGCAGCCCCCGTTTTCCTGGAAACACCATATATTTT. Its translation is CASSPRFPGNTIYF. The genes are TRBV7-9 and TRBJ1-3; D is uncertain. Germline V gene lookup returns CDR1 SEHNR and CDR2 FQNEAQ (reference sequence). This CDR3 is 14 amino acids long. Trimming removed 5 bases at V and 2 bases at J, with 10 bases between.

This clone has just one count. J is TRBJ1-4 and V is TRBV28; TRBD1 might be the D (5 bases). The CDR3 covers 17 residues. Germline-derived CDR1 and CDR2 are MDHEN and SYDVKM. Trimming pared 3 bases from V and 7 bases from J, leaving 21 bases between. The CDR3 loop is CASSLSYGRGSGEKLFF. CDR3 sequence (DNA): TGTGCCAGCAGTTTGTCGTATGGGAGGGGCAGCGGTGAAAAACTGTTTTTT.

The V call is TRBV27, the J call TRBJ2-7, with 11 positions matching TRBD2. The trim removed 4 bases at V and 3 bases at J, leaving 8 bases unmatched. This CDR3 region has 16 residues. Per the germline V gene, CDR1 is MNHEY and CDR2 is SMNVEV (reference sequence). CDR3 protein: CASSSLLAGGYYEQYF. The CDR3 DNA follows: TGTGCCAGCAGTTCGTTGCTAGCGGGAGGCTACTACGAGCAGTACTTC.

This clone was detected only a few times. The chain is built from TRBV19 and TRBJ1-1; no clear D. Germline CDR1 is LNHDA and CDR2 is SQIVND (reference sequence). V lost 3 bases, J lost 4 bases, and 12 bases lay in between. The CDR3 is made up of 14 amino acids. CDR3 in DNA: TGTGCCAGTAGTATCTATGGGGTGGCCACTGAAGCTTTCTTT. As protein: CASSIYGVATEAFF.

This chain joins TRBV9 and TRBJ2-7; unclear D gene. The germline CDR1 and CDR2 sequences are SGDLS and YYNGEE. The CDR3 is made up of 14 amino acids. V was trimmed by 0 bases and J by 2 bases, leaving 9 bases between them. The CDR3 bases are TGTGCCAGCAGCGTAGACGGTAGAACCTACGAGCAGTACTTC. Its protein is CASSVDGRTYEQYF.

With regard to this clone: One end of the junction does not line up with germline, which may come from a read error. This sample includes further DNA sequences coding for the same CDR3. The V call is TRBV29-1, the J call TRBJ1-2, with D possibly being TRBD1 (5 bases). CDR3 length: 13 amino acids. CDR1 and CDR2 from the germline V gene are SQVTM and ANQGSEA. The CDR3 is CSVERQGLYGYTF. The CDR3 nucleotides read TGCAGTGTTGAGAGGCAGGGACTTTATGGCTACACCTTC.

This chain links TRBV18 with TRBJ2-5, with D perhaps TRBD2 (5 bases). This CDR3 is built from 15 residues. Germline V lookup: CDR1 KGHSH, CDR2 LQKENI. Trimming left V 1 base short and J 5 bases short, with 14 bases between. In nucleotides, the CDR3 is TGTGCCAGCTCACCACTTACGGGGTTTTGGGAGACCCAGTACTTC. Translated, it gives CASSPLTGFWETQYF.

The count of this clone is one. V and J are TRBV7-6 and TRBJ2-1, with TRBD2 identical over 16 bases. The length of the CDR3 is 20 residues. Trimming at V came to 5 bases and at J to 0 bases, leaving 10 bases not matched to a gene. Per germline, CDR1 SGHVS and CDR2 FNYEAQ. CDR3 sequence (DNA): TGTGCCAGCAGCGGAGAGGGACTAGCGGGAGGGCCGAGCTCCTACAATGAGCAGTTCTTC. The encoded protein is CASSGEGLAGGPSSYNEQFF.

The CDR3 sequence: CASNWVRGGGGYTF. CDR3 nucleotides: TGTGCCAGCAACTGGGTTAGAGGGGGCGGTGGCTACACCTTC. V is TRBV28 and J is TRBJ1-2; TRBD1 agrees at 7 bases. Germline V gene data show CDR1 as MDHEN and CDR2 as SYDVKM. V trimming: 7 bases; J trimming: 7 bases; junction bases outside the gene matches: 12. The CDR3 covers 14 residues.

This chain joins TRBV19 and TRBJ2-1, with D possibly TRBD2 on 6 matching bases. V was cut by 5 bases and J by 3 bases, with 14 bases left in between. The CDR3 sequence is 15 residues long. The germline V gene encodes CDR1 LNHDA and CDR2 SQIVND (reference sequence). The CDR3 nucleotides are TGTGCCAGTAGTCCTCGGGACTTGCTCTACAATGAGCAGTTCTTC. It codes for CASSPRDLLYNEQFF.

The rearrangement uses TRBV6-1 and TRBJ1-1, with D unclear. The ends were cut back, 10 bases at V and 2 bases at J, with 17 bases in the middle. This CDR3 region has 14 residues. Germline V gives CDR1 MNHNS, CDR2 SASEGT. CDR3 sequence: CAIARGVLNTEAFF. The CDR3 DNA reads TGTGCCATCGCGAGAGGTGTCTTAAACACTGAAGCTTTCTTT.

CDR3 region: CASSQEGTAPSYEQYF. The CDR3 region has the DNA TGTGCCAGCAGCCAAGAGGGGACAGCTCCCTCCTACGAGCAGTACTTC. This sequence joins TRBV4-2 and TRBJ2-7; 7 bases are shared with TRBD1. In germline, CDR1 is LGHNA, CDR2 YNFKEQ. The V and J ends lost 0 bases and 0 bases, in that order; junction bases with no gene match: 5. The CDR3 loop spans 16 amino acids.

In its sample, this clone was seen a few times. V is TRBV11-2 and J is TRBJ2-2; D is possibly TRBD1 or TRBD2 (6 bases each). Looked up from germline, CDR1 is SGHAT and CDR2 is FQNNGV. The CDR3 has 14 amino acids. V lost 0 bases and J 6 bases, leaving 8 bases between the germline ends. The CDR3 sequence is CASSLEEGAGELFF. In nucleotides, the CDR3 is TGTGCCAGCAGCTTAGAGGAGGGGGCCGGGGAGCTGTTTTTT.

The genes are TRBV7-9 and TRBJ2-7; TRBD1 might be the D (6 bases). Germline V lookup: CDR1 SEHNR, CDR2 FQNEAQ (reference sequence). Deletions cut 5 bases from V and 4 bases from J, with 15 bases between. This CDR3 contains 14 residues. CDR3 nucleotide sequence: TGTGCCAGCAGCGCCGCACAGGGATTGTACGAGCAGTACTTC. It is translated as CASSAAQGLYEQYF.

This chain uses TRBV27 with TRBJ2-3, with 8 bases that match TRBD1. The CDR3 runs 16 residues. Germline assignment: CDR1 MNHEY and CDR2 SMNVEV (reference sequence). The V and J ends lost 6 bases and 5 bases, in that order; junction bases with no gene match: 13. CDR3 amino acids: CASSSTWTGLIDTQYF. CDR3 nucleotides: TGTGCCAGCAGCTCTACTTGGACAGGGCTAATAGATACGCAGTATTTT.

The rearrangement links TRBV6-1 to TRBJ1-1; a weak D match, TRBD1 (5 bases). The CDR3 is 17 residues long. V shed 1 base and J shed 7 bases, with 22 bases lying between them. CDR1 is MNHNS and CDR2 is SASEGT in the germline V gene. DNA for the CDR3: TGTGCCAGCAGTGAAGAGGGGCCCGGGCTGGCCCTTAATGAAGCTTTCTTT. Protein product: CASSEEGPGLALNEAFF.

The V and J genes are TRBV7-9 and TRBJ2-4; TRBD2 matches at 10 bases. Germline trimming cut 3 bases from V and 8 bases from J; bases unmatched to any gene: 13. Germline loops: CDR1 SEHNR, CDR2 FQNEAQ (reference sequence). This CDR3 region has 17 residues. CDR3 sequence reads: CASSFPVTSGTRDIQYF. CDR3 DNA sequence: TGTGCCAGCAGCTTCCCAGTAACTAGCGGGACTCGAGACATTCAGTACTTC. Full variable domain (missing parts from reference TRBV7-9 and TRBJ2-4): DTGVSQNPRHKITKRGQNVTFRCDPISEHNRLYWYRQTLGQGPEFLTYFQNEAQLEKSRLLSDRFSAERPKGSFSTLEIQRTEQGDSAMYLCASSFPVTSGTRDIQYFGAGTRLSVL.

V and J are TRBV28 and TRBJ1-2, with D perhaps TRBD1 (6 bases). V lost 8 bases and J lost 1, with 14 bases in between. Germline V gives CDR1 MDHEN, CDR2 SYDVKM. The CDR3 runs to 14 residues. The CDR3 DNA follows: TGTGCCAGCGGTGACACAGGGTTTAACTATGGCTACACCTTC. This encodes CASGDTGFNYGYTF.

The V and J genes are TRBV6-5 and TRBJ2-1; D is undetermined. CDR1 MNHEY and CDR2 SVGAGI come from the germline V gene. V was pared by 0 bases and J by 8 bases, with 11 bases between. This CDR3 is built from 14 residues. This CDR3 reads CASSYSSVLDEQFF. The DNA of the CDR3 is TGTGCCAGCAGTTACTCTTCGGTTCTGGATGAGCAGTTCTTC.

This sequence joins TRBV6-6 and TRBJ1-5, with TRBD1 identical over 8 bases. J gave up 4 bases and V 2 bases, and 4 bases lay outside the gene matches. Germline CDR1 reads MNHNY; CDR2 reads SVGAGI (reference sequence). The CDR3 has 15 amino acids. CDR3 nucleotide sequence: TGTGCCAGCAGTTACGAGGGACAGGAAAATCAGCCCCAGCATTTT. Translated, it gives CASSYEGQENQPQHF.